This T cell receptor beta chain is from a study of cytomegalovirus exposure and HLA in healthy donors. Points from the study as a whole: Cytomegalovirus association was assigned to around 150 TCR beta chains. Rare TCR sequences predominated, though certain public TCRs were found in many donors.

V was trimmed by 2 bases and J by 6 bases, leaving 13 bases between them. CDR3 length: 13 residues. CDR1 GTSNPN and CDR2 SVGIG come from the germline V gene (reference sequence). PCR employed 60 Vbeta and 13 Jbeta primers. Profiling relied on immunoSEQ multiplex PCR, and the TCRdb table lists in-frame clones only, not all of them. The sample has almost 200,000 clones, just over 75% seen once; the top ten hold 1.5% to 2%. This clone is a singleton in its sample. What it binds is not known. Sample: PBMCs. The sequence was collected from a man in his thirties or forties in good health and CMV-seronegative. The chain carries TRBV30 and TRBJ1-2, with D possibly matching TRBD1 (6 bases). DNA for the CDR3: TGTGCCTGGAGTCAGGACGGGACAAATGGCTACACCTTC. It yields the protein CAWSQDGTNGYTF.